Shown below are 20 T cell receptor beta chains from a single sample sequenced in a study of molecular identifiers for immune sequencing clone quantification. TCRdb reprocessed the PCR reads via MiXCR and lists one record per CDR3 protein. The data contain roughly 630,000 distinct CDR3 sequences, around 25% of them seen just once; the ten biggest clones take up about 0.73%. The sequenced material came from naive CD8+ T cells from blood, with Jurkat cell RNA spiked in. Documented subset: FACS-sorted CD8+CD4-CCR7+CD45RA+ naive T cells. All receptors derive from a human donor in good health. Some libraries in this study had Jurkat cell RNA spiked in.

The count of this clonotype is one. The germline gene is not matched at one end of the junction; a read error may be the cause. The chain uses TRBV24-1 and TRBJ2-3; TRBD1 matches 9 bases. This CDR3 has 18 amino acids. In germline, CDR1 is KGHDR, CDR2 SFDVKD. The CDR3 DNA sequence: TGTGCCACCGGTGATCCGTCCGGGACAGGGCAATCCACAGATACGCAGTATTTT. Protein: CATGDPSGTGQSTDTQYF.

This sequence joins TRBV7-9 and TRBJ2-7, with TRBD1 identical over 8 bases. There are 17 residues in the CDR3. The V and J ends lost 5 bases and 2 bases, in that order; junction bases with no gene match: 14. The germline gives CDR1 SEHNR, CDR2 FQNEAQ (reference sequence). The CDR3 region is CASSPNVQTGATYEQYF. The CDR3 nucleotides read TGTGCCAGCAGCCCGAACGTACAGACAGGGGCAACCTACGAGCAGTACTTC.

Only one count was recorded for this clonotype. A much larger clone sits a single nucleotide away, making a read error possible. The chain recombines TRBV12-3 or TRBV12-4 with TRBJ2-7; 7 bases line up with TRBD1. This CDR3 has 15 residues. In nucleotides, the CDR3 is TGTGACAGCAGTTCACACCGGGACAGAAGCTACGAGCAGTACTTC. Protein product: CDSSSHRDRSYEQYF.

This clonotype showed up just a few times. The chain employs TRBV20-1 and TRBJ1-6; 7 positions agree with TRBD1. The CDR3 covers 17 residues. Trimming at V came to 5 bases and at J to 0 bases, leaving 10 bases not matched to a gene. CDR1 is DFQATT and CDR2 is SNEGSKA in the germline V gene (reference sequence). CDR3 sequence: CSAYDRDRVSYNSPLHF. The CDR3 DNA reads as TGCAGTGCTTACGACAGGGACCGTGTCTCCTATAATTCACCCCTCCACTTT.

This clonotype was recorded at least ten times. The V call is TRBV28, the J call TRBJ2-7; D tentatively reads TRBD1 or TRBD2 (5 bases each). Germline V gives CDR1 MDHEN, CDR2 SYDVKM. V shed 5 bases and J shed 6 bases, with 11 bases lying between them. The CDR3 is 12 amino acids. Written as DNA, the CDR3 is TGTGCCAGCAGTCTCGAGGGGCGCGAGCAGTACTTC. Amino acid sequence: CASSLEGREQYF.

This clonotype was recorded a few times. At one boundary the junction diverges from the germline segment, which might be a read error. The V gene is TRBV19, the J gene TRBJ2-7, with D unresolved. The germline V gene encodes CDR1 LNHDA and CDR2 SQIVND (reference sequence). The CDR3 spans 13 residues. This CDR3 reads CASSIFNSNEQHF. Written as DNA, the CDR3 is TGTGCCAGTAGTATTTTTAACAGTAACGAGCAGCACTTC.

Points on this clonotype: A clone one base away is much larger, so this may be a read error. J is TRBJ2-5 and V is TRBV23-1; D tentatively reads TRBD1 or TRBD2 (5 bases each). TRBV23-1 is sorted into the ORF group, with uncertain function. CDR3 size: 16 residues. CDR3 region: CASSQSPGLPPEPQYF. In DNA form, the CDR3 reads TGCGCCAGCAGTCAATCCCCGGGGCTCCCACCAGAGCCCCAGTACTTC.

The V call is TRBV6-2 or TRBV6-3, the J call TRBJ2-7; 8 nucleotides agree with TRBD2. The CDR3 loop spans 15 amino acids. J was trimmed by 3 bases and V by 3 bases; bases with no gene match: 7. Germline V gene data show CDR1 as MNHEY and CDR2 as SVGEGT. CDR3 amino acids: CASSYSRGDHYEQYF. DNA for the CDR3: TGTGCCAGCAGTTATTCGCGGGGGGATCACTACGAGCAGTACTTC.

Comment on this clonotype: It is likely a read error: a sequence one base away is far more abundant. The rearrangement links TRBV5-1 to TRBJ1-6; D is perhaps TRBD1 (5 bases). This CDR3 is built from 14 residues. CDR1 is SGHRS and CDR2 is YFSETQ in the germline V gene. CDR3 in DNA: TGCGCCAGCAGCTTGGGGCAGGGTAATTCACCCCCCCACTTT. Translated: CASSLGQGNSPPHF.

This clonotype was recorded once. A much larger clone differs from this one at a single base, so this may be a read error. This chain links TRBV7-6 with TRBJ2-3, with 9 bases matching TRBD2. Trimming took 3 bases from V and 3 from J; bases not matched to a gene: 7. The germline V gene encodes CDR1 SGHVS and CDR2 FNYEAQ. This CDR3 is built from 16 residues. CDR3 residues: CASSFKRGGGTDTQYF. The DNA of the CDR3 is TGTGCCAGCAGCTTCAAACGCGGGGGGGGGACAGATACGCAGTATTTT.

This clonotype was seen ten or more times. This sequence joins TRBV6-5 and TRBJ2-7; D possibly corresponds to TRBD2 (5 bases). The V end was cut by 2 bases, the J end by 6 bases, with 5 bases between. The CDR3 is 11 residues long. Per the germline V gene, CDR1 is MNHEY and CDR2 is SVGAGI. CDR3 in amino acids: CASSYGSEQYF. Here the CDR3 DNA reads TGTGCCAGCAGTTACGGGAGCGAGCAGTACTTC.

The table lists this clonotype with many counts. This chain links TRBV12-3 or TRBV12-4 with TRBJ2-3, with 9 bases matching TRBD1. The CDR3 has 17 residues. V dropped 6 bases and J dropped 4; count of bases not matched to a gene: 14. CDR3 sequence: CASSPAQGQGVADTQYF. The CDR3 DNA is TGTGCCAGCAGCCCAGCTCAGGGACAGGGTGTGGCAGATACGCAGTATTTT.

The chain recombines TRBV6-5 with TRBJ2-7; 7 positions agree with TRBD1. V was pared by 0 bases and J by 2 bases, with 4 bases of the junction left unmatched. This CDR3 is 15 amino acids long. Germline-derived CDR1 and CDR2 are MNHEY and SVGAGI. The CDR3 sequence: CASSYSGTDPYEQYF. The CDR3 bases are TGTGCCAGCAGTTACTCCGGGACAGACCCCTACGAGCAGTACTTC.

The V gene is TRBV11-3, the J gene TRBJ2-2, with D tentatively TRBD1 (6 bases). Trimming pared 5 bases from V and 5 bases from J, leaving 9 bases between. The CDR3 is 13 residues long. Germline V gives CDR1 SGHNT, CDR2 YENEEA. As DNA, the CDR3 is TGTGCCAGCAGCGCACAGGGAACCGGGGAGCTGTTTTTT. This encodes CASSAQGTGELFF.

This clonotype was seen a few times. The rearrangement links TRBV3-1 to TRBJ2-2, with TRBD2 matching 10 bases. Germline CDR1 LGHDT, CDR2 YNNKEL (reference sequence). J was trimmed by 0 bases and V by 4 bases; bases with no gene match: 5. The CDR3 has 17 amino acids. DNA for the CDR3: TGTGCCAGCAGCCCCGGACTAGCGGAGGCGAACACCGGGGAGCTGTTTTTT. It codes for CASSPGLAEANTGELFF.

For this clonotype: A read error may account for a junction end that differs from germline. The chain joins TRBV7-6 to TRBJ2-7; D gene uncertain. Looked up from germline, CDR1 is SGHVS and CDR2 is FNYEAQ. CDR3 size: 13 residues. The CDR3 protein is CASSLKEGYERYF. In DNA form, the CDR3 reads TGTGCCAGCAGCTTAAAAGAAGGTTACGAGCGGTACTTC.

This clonotype was observed a few times. V usage is TRBV9 and J usage is TRBJ2-2, with 11 positions matching TRBD2. With 0 bases clipped from V and 5 bases from J, the junction kept 0 bases outside the gene matches. The CDR3 contains 15 residues. Per the germline V gene, CDR1 is SGDLS and CDR2 is YYNGEE. CDR3 nucleotides: TGTGCCAGCAGCGTAGCTAGCGGGGGGACCGGGGAGCTGTTTTTT. As protein: CASSVASGGTGELFF.

At least ten counts were recorded for this clonotype. The genes are TRBV20-1 and TRBJ2-3, with TRBD2 matching 11 bases. The junction had 10 bases not matched to a gene; V was cut back by 2 bases and J by 6 bases. There are 16 residues in the CDR3. Germline CDR1 reads DFQATT; CDR2 reads SNEGSKA (reference sequence). Written as DNA, the CDR3 is TGCAGTGCTAGATCGGAACTAGCGGGGGAGAGGGATACGCAGTATTTT. Residues: CSARSELAGERDTQYF.

V usage is TRBV27 and J usage is TRBJ2-7, with unresolved D. The CDR3 contains 12 residues. Trimming cost V 5 bases and J 3 bases, with 8 bases left between them. The V gene's germline CDR1 is MNHEY and CDR2 SMNVEV (reference sequence). CDR3 sequence reads: CASSPYGYEQYF. CDR3 nucleotides: TGTGCCAGCAGTCCCTATGGCTACGAGCAGTACTTC.

This clonotype was recorded many times. The chain combines TRBV5-1 with TRBJ1-1; D is unclear. V was pared by 6 bases and J by 0 bases, with 12 bases between. Germline V gene sequence: CDR1 SGHRS, CDR2 YFSETQ. The CDR3 sequence is 14 residues long. The CDR3 sequence: CASTEIDLNTEAFF. CDR3 nucleotide sequence: TGCGCCAGCACCGAGATAGATTTGAACACTGAAGCTTTCTTT.